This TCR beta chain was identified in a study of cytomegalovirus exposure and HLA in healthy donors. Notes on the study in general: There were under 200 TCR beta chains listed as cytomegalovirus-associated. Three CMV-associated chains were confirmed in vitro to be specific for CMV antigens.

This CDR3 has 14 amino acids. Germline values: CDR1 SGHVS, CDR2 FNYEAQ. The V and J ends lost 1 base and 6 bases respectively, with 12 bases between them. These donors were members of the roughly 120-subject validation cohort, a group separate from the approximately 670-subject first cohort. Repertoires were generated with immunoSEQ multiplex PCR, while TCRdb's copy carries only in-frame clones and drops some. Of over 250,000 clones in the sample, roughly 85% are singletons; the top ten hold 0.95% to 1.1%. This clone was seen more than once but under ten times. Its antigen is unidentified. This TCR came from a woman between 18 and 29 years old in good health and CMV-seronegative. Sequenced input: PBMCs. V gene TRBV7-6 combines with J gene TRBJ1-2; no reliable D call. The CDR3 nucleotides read TGTGCCAGCAGCTTAGGCGGGCAAGCCGATGGCTACACCTTC. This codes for CASSLGGQADGYTF.